Presented here are 31 T cell receptor beta chains from one specimen sequenced in a study of blood T cell repertoires in COVID-19 (TCRdb year 2020). The protocol used for the library was the immunoSEQ multiplex PCR assay. The table comes from immuneACCESS by way of TCRdb, which keeps in-frame sequences with V and J called. Part of the clones is missing from these tables; in studies checked, under half for an unresolved V gene and the rest for unknown reasons. This sample is represented by about 200,000 clones; around four fifths of them were singletons. Of the sample, about 8.1% is held by the ten largest clones. The sample comprised peripheral blood. These receptors came from a woman aged 45-65 years with acute or convalescent COVID-19.

The chain has TRBV6-1 and TRBJ1-2, with D uncertain. Trimming left V 1 base short and J 8 bases short, with 5 bases between. Germline V gene lookup returns CDR1 MNHNS and CDR2 SASEGT. CDR3 length equals 11 residues. CDR3 residues: CASSEGEGYTF. CDR3 nucleotides: TGTGCCAGCAGTGAAGGGGAGGGCTACACCTTC.

This clone was observed a handful of times. This chain connects TRBV5-5 to TRBJ2-7; D perhaps matches TRBD1 (5 bases). CDR3 size: 16 residues. CDR1 is SGHKS, CDR2 YYEKEE, per germline (reference sequence). With 2 bases removed from V and 4 bases from J, the gap between germline ends came to 19 bases. DNA for the CDR3: TGTGCCAGCAGCTTTGGGGAACATAGGGGAAAATACGAGCAGTACTTC. It specifies CASSFGEHRGKYEQYF. Drawing the rest from reference TRBV5-5 and TRBJ2-7, the complete variable domain is DAGVTQSPTHLIKTRGQQVTLRCSPISGHKSVSWYQQVLGQGPQFIFQYYEKEERGRGNFPDRFSARQFPNYSSELNVNALLLGDSALYLCASSFGEHRGKYEQYFGPGTRLTVT.

This clone appeared once. The rearrangement links TRBV5-1 to TRBJ1-1; 7 bases are a match to TRBD1. The CDR3 length is 15 residues. Unmatched junction bases numbered 4, after V lost 0 bases and J lost 2 bases. Per germline, CDR1 SGHRS and CDR2 YFSETQ. CDR3 nucleotide sequence: TGCGCCAGCAGCTTGGGGGGACAGATAAACACTGAAGCTTTCTTT. It encodes CASSLGGQINTEAFF. The full variable domain, its missing parts supplied by reference TRBV5-1 and TRBJ1-1, is KAGVTQTPRYLIKTRGQQVTLSCSPISGHRSVSWYQQTPGQGLQFLFEYFSETQRNKGNFPGRFSGRQFSNSRSEMNVSTLELGDSALYLCASSLGGQINTEAFFGQGTRLTVV.

This chain links TRBV15 with TRBJ2-5, with 14 bases fitting TRBD2. The CDR3 extends over 17 amino acids. V shed 3 bases, J shed 7 bases, and the junction held 10 bases outside the gene matches. Germline loops: CDR1 LNHNV, CDR2 YYDKDF (reference sequence). CDR3 amino acids: CATSSPTSGRAARTQYF. In nucleotides, the CDR3 is TGTGCCACCAGCAGTCCGACTAGCGGGAGGGCCGCGAGGACCCAGTACTTC.

The V and J genes are TRBV24-1 and TRBJ2-1; 8 bases are shared with TRBD2. V dropped 3 bases and J dropped 7; count of bases not matched to a gene: 10. Germline-derived CDR1 and CDR2 are KGHDR and SFDVKD. This CDR3 is 16 amino acids long. CDR3 sequence reads: CATSDPLIREGNEQFF. CDR3 in DNA: TGTGCCACCAGTGATCCGCTTATACGGGAGGGAAATGAGCAGTTCTTC.

Of note for this clone: Distinct nucleotide sequences in the sample also encode this CDR3. The rearrangement uses TRBV5-1 and TRBJ1-1; 9 nucleotides agree with TRBD1. Germline V gene sequence: CDR1 SGHRS, CDR2 YFSETQ. CDR3 length: 16 residues. V lost 0 bases and J lost 0; bases outside the gene matches: 3. Here the CDR3 reads CASSLAGTGLNTEAFF. CDR3 coding DNA: TGCGCCAGCAGCTTGGCGGGGACAGGGCTGAACACTGAAGCTTTCTTT.

This chain uses TRBV9 with TRBJ2-7; 12 bases agree with TRBD2. V lost 4 bases to trimming and J lost 2 bases; unmatched junction nucleotides: 1. The CDR3 is 14 amino acids. The germline gives CDR1 SGDLS, CDR2 YYNGEE. CDR3 in DNA: TGTGCCAGCAGCCCTAGCGGGAGGGCCTACGAGCAGTACTTC. Translated: CASSPSGRAYEQYF.

The chain is built from TRBV2 and TRBJ1-4, with D possibly TRBD1 on 6 matching bases. This CDR3 is 15 amino acids long. The V end lost 6 bases, the J end lost 0 bases, and 11 bases lay between the germline ends. Germline V gives CDR1 SNHLY, CDR2 FYNNEI. The CDR3 here is CASSPTGSTNEKLFF. Here the CDR3 DNA reads TGTGCCAGCAGCCCCACAGGGTCAACTAATGAAAAACTGTTTTTT. The full variable domain, its missing parts supplied by reference TRBV2 and TRBJ1-4, is EPEVTQTPSHQVTQMGQEVILRCVPISNHLYFYWYRQILGQKVEFLVSFYNNEISEKSEIFDDQFSVERPDGSNFTLKIRSTKLEDSAMYFCASSPTGSTNEKLFFGSGTQLSVL.

The V gene is TRBV27, the J gene TRBJ2-3; D unclear. V was cut by 8 bases and J by 3 bases, with 12 bases left in between. In germline, CDR1 is MNHEY, CDR2 SMNVEV (reference sequence). CDR3 length: 13 amino acids. CDR3 in DNA: TGTGCCAGCGCTCGAGACGGGACAGATACGCAGTATTTT. Residues: CASARDGTDTQYF.

The chain recombines TRBV15 with TRBJ2-7, with D perhaps TRBD2 (7 bases). Germline CDR1 reads LNHNV; CDR2 reads YYDKDF (reference sequence). This CDR3 spans 15 amino acids. V was trimmed by 3 bases and J by 0 bases, leaving 12 bases between them. CDR3 coding DNA: TGTGCCACCAGCAGGGGGGCTAGCGGCTCCTACGAGCAGTACTTC. The encoded protein is CATSRGASGSYEQYF.

In its sample, this clone was seen a few times. V gene TRBV7-9 combines with J gene TRBJ1-1; TRBD1 matches at 8 bases. CDR1 is SEHNR, CDR2 FQNEAQ, per germline (reference sequence). The CDR3 extends over 15 amino acids. Trimming cost V 0 bases and J 5 bases; bases outside gene matches: 5. The CDR3 here is CASSLAGQGDTEAFF. In nucleotides, the CDR3 is TGTGCCAGCAGCTTAGCCGGACAGGGAGATACTGAAGCTTTCTTT.

This clone was recorded only once. The chain combines TRBV10-3 with TRBJ2-1, with 8 bases that match TRBD2. The CDR3 extends over 19 amino acids. With 4 bases clipped from V and 1 base from J, the junction kept 15 bases outside the gene matches. Germline assignment: CDR1 ENHRY and CDR2 SYGVKD. The CDR3, as DNA: TGTGCCATCAGTGTAATAGGGGGAGAGCGGGGGTTTTCCTACAATGAGCAGTTCTTC. Translation: CAISVIGGERGFSYNEQFF.

This chain connects TRBV28 to TRBJ2-1, with a tentative D call TRBD1 (5 bases). This CDR3 is 15 amino acids long. Germline V lookup: CDR1 MDHEN, CDR2 SYDVKM. Trimming removed 1 base from V and 6 bases from J, with 13 bases in between. The CDR3 coding sequence is TGTGCCAGCAGTTTATCCCCCAAGGGGTTCAATGAGCAGTTCTTC. Amino acids: CASSLSPKGFNEQFF.

This rearrangement joins TRBV24-1 to TRBJ2-3, with D possibly matching TRBD2 (5 bases). The V end lost 5 bases, the J end lost 0 bases, and 11 bases lay between the germline ends. The V gene's germline CDR1 is KGHDR and CDR2 SFDVKD. There are 15 residues in the CDR3. In DNA form, the CDR3 reads TGTGCCACCAGTGGTCAGGAGGTTAGCACAGATACGCAGTATTTT. Translation gives CATSGQEVSTDTQYF.

The chain couples TRBV5-1 to TRBJ2-1, with TRBD2 matching 9 bases. V gave up 4 bases and J gave up 10 bases; unmatched junction bases: 18. Germline assignment: CDR1 SGHRS and CDR2 YFSETQ. The CDR3 consists of 17 residues. This CDR3 reads CASSNPSGGRADGEQFF. In DNA form, the CDR3 reads TGCGCCAGCAGCAACCCCTCGGGCGGGAGGGCCGACGGGGAGCAGTTCTTC.

The genes are TRBV18 and TRBJ1-5; D is possibly TRBD1 (5 bases). V dropped 4 bases and J dropped 0 bases, with 7 bases sitting between them. CDR1 is KGHSH, CDR2 LQKENI, per germline. The CDR3 loop spans 14 amino acids. CDR3 sequence: CASSQGNSNQPQHF. The CDR3 coding sequence is TGTGCCAGCTCACAGGGGAATAGCAATCAGCCCCAGCATTTT.

The chain links TRBV6-5 to TRBJ2-3; D possibly corresponds to TRBD2 (6 bases). V shed 4 bases and J shed 2 bases, with 13 bases lying between them. This CDR3 has 15 residues. Germline CDR1 is MNHEY and CDR2 is SVGAGI. CDR3 protein: CASSFPRDSTDTQYF. In nucleotides, the CDR3 is TGTGCCAGCAGTTTTCCCCGGGACTCCACAGATACGCAGTATTTT.

The chain couples TRBV19 to TRBJ2-7; 9 bases line up with TRBD1. The V gene end was trimmed by 6 bases and the J gene end by 5 bases; junction bases not matched to a gene: 11. The CDR3 is 15 amino acids. Germline CDR1 LNHDA, CDR2 SQIVND (reference sequence). This chain's CDR3 is CASSPGQGNSHEQYF. DNA of the CDR3: TGTGCCAGTAGCCCGGGACAGGGAAATTCCCACGAGCAGTACTTC.

This chain uses TRBV6-5 with TRBJ2-7; TRBD2 might be the D (7 bases). In germline, CDR1 is MNHEY, CDR2 SVGAGI. Trimming took 2 bases from V and 1 from J, leaving 15 bases between them. This CDR3 comprises 16 residues. The CDR3 region is CASSYGGGGASYEQYF. CDR3 in DNA: TGTGCCAGCAGTTACGGCGGGGGCGGAGCGTCCTACGAGCAGTACTTC.

This chain uses TRBV4-1 with TRBJ2-7; 7 nucleotides line up with TRBD1. Germline V gene sequence: CDR1 MGHRA, CDR2 YSYEKL. This CDR3 is built from 15 residues. With V trimmed by 0 bases and J by 5 bases, 7 bases remained unmatched. CDR3 in amino acids: CASSQEQGRGNEQYF. The CDR3 DNA is TGCGCCAGCAGCCAAGAGCAGGGCAGGGGGAACGAGCAGTACTTC.

The CDR3 DNA reads TGTGCCAGTAGTATAATAGCGGGAGTGGCAGATACGCAGTATTTT. Translation gives CASSIIAGVADTQYF. This sequence joins TRBV19 and TRBJ2-3, with 9 positions matching TRBD2. This CDR3 is 15 amino acids long. Germline loops: CDR1 LNHDA, CDR2 SQIVND (reference sequence). V was pared by 2 bases and J by 4 bases, with 4 bases of the junction left unmatched.

The chain has TRBV27 and TRBJ2-3, with D perhaps matching TRBD1 (5 bases). Trimming pared 4 bases from V and 0 bases from J, leaving 14 bases between. In germline, CDR1 is MNHEY, CDR2 SMNVEV (reference sequence). This CDR3 spans 16 amino acids. CDR3 in amino acids: CASSSWGSISTDTQYF. The DNA of the CDR3 is TGTGCCAGCAGTTCTTGGGGCAGCATTAGCACAGATACGCAGTATTTT.

The chain employs TRBV11-2 and TRBJ2-7, with a tentative D call TRBD2 (6 bases). Germline values: CDR1 SGHAT, CDR2 FQNNGV. The CDR3 covers 14 residues. V was cut by 5 bases and J by 2 bases, with 13 bases left in between. CDR3 DNA sequence: TGTGCCAGCAGCCCCGGGACTTCACCCTACGAGCAGTACTTC. Translating gives CASSPGTSPYEQYF. Variable domain in full (rest from reference TRBV11-2 and TRBJ2-7): EAGVAQSPRYKIIEKRQSVAFWCNPISGHATLYWYQQILGQGPKLLIQFQNNGVVDDSQLPKDRFSAERLKGVDSTLKIQPAKLEDSAVYLCASSPGTSPYEQYFGPGTRLTVT.

This clone was seen a handful of times. This chain uses TRBV2 with TRBJ2-2, with D possibly TRBD1 on 5 matching bases. The CDR3 extends over 13 amino acids. V lost 4 bases to trimming and J lost 7 bases, with 10 bases between them. Germline-derived CDR1 and CDR2 are SNHLY and FYNNEI. CDR3 in amino acids: CASSVGVVGELFF. In nucleotides, the CDR3 is TGTGCCAGCAGTGTAGGGGTGGTCGGGGAGCTGTTTTTT.

The DNA of the CDR3 is TGTGCCACCAGCAGAGATACCCCCCTACGAGGAAAAGCCAAAAACATTCAGTACTTC. Protein: CATSRDTPLRGKAKNIQYF. V gene TRBV15 combines with J gene TRBJ2-4; D gene uncertain. The CDR3 covers 19 residues. V was pared by 0 bases and J by 0 bases, with 18 bases between. CDR1 is LNHNV and CDR2 is YYDKDF in the germline V gene (reference sequence).

V and J are TRBV4-2 and TRBJ2-1, with TRBD2 as a possible D gene (6 bases). CDR3 size: 14 residues. Per the germline V gene, CDR1 is LGHNA and CDR2 is YNFKEQ. V was pared by 6 bases and J by 4 bases, with 13 bases between. The CDR3 sequence: CASRGTGLYNEQFF. In DNA form, the CDR3 reads TGTGCCAGCAGGGGGACGGGACTGTACAATGAGCAGTTCTTC.

The V call is TRBV7-9, the J call TRBJ1-4, with 8 bases that match TRBD1. Germline CDR1 and CDR2: SEHNR and FQNEAQ (reference sequence). Trimming cost V 5 bases and J 6 bases; bases outside gene matches: 11. The CDR3 spans 16 residues. The CDR3, as DNA: TGTGCCAGCAGCAAAGGACAGGGACTTTTTGATGAAAAACTGTTTTTT. This codes for CASSKGQGLFDEKLFF.

The chain employs TRBV5-1 and TRBJ1-2; 7 nucleotides align to TRBD1. The ends lost 4 bases at V and 6 bases at J; junction bases unmatched: 3. The CDR3 totals 12 residues. Looked up from germline, CDR1 is SGHRS and CDR2 is YFSETQ. The CDR3 nucleotides read TGCGCCAGCAGCAGCGGACAGGATGGCTACACCTTC. Translating it yields CASSSGQDGYTF.

The CDR3 DNA is TGTGCCAGCACCACCAGGGGGGCGGGAGGTCGTAATGAGCAGTTCTTC. This gives the protein CASTTRGAGGRNEQFF. The chain recombines TRBV9 with TRBJ2-1, with D possibly matching TRBD2 (8 bases). V lost 6 bases, J lost 7 bases, and 23 bases lay in between. Germline V CDR1 and CDR2: SGDLS, YYNGEE. The CDR3 has 16 residues.

J is TRBJ1-1 and V is TRBV6-1; 10 nucleotides line up with TRBD1. Unmatched junction bases numbered 8, after V lost 3 bases and J lost 1 base. The germline CDR1 and CDR2 sequences are MNHNS and SASEGT. The CDR3 sequence is 17 residues long. The CDR3 protein is CASSDGQGGPSNTEAFF. The CDR3 region has the DNA TGTGCCAGCAGTGACGGACAGGGGGGGCCCTCGAACACTGAAGCTTTCTTT.

The gene calls are TRBV9 and TRBJ2-2; D not resolved. Per the germline V gene, CDR1 is SGDLS and CDR2 is YYNGEE. The CDR3 is 12 amino acids. V shed 4 bases and J shed 6 bases, with 7 bases lying between them. CDR3 DNA: TGTGCCAGCAGCCTCTCGGCCGGGGAGCTGTTTTTT. This translates into CASSLSAGELFF.